These T cell receptor beta chains were read from a single sample in a study of blood T cell repertoires in COVID-19. The repertoire was sequenced with immunoSEQ multiplex PCR; TCRdb's copy has only in-frame clones and lacks some. The sample lists 40,000 to 55,000 clones; about four fifths were seen once. The source material was peripheral blood. The receptors here all came from a human donor in a cohort sampled during active COVID-19. Each CDR3 is given without its conserved first and last residue. Not every row has a clone size; where given, it reads once, few, many or a size class.

few,TRBV19,ASGQGAPNQPQH
-,TRBV5-4,ASYETGGGVGAF
-,TRBV6-5,ASSPGLEGDTQY
-,TRBV6-1,ASSDGLAGYNEQF
-,TRBV18,ASSPLDGTGRAEQY
-,TRBV6-5,ASSRDTQQF
-,TRBV10-1,ASSRGQAGADTQY
-,TRBV21-1,ASKNVTSGGTDTQY
-,TRBV12-3/TRBV12-4,ASSPGVGQPQH
-,TRBV7-8,ASSGGLLIETQY
-,TRBV2,ASSFGLVNTEAF
-,TRBV4-1,ASSQPRDRAHNEQF
-,TRBV12-3/TRBV12-4,ASSLFPTGELF